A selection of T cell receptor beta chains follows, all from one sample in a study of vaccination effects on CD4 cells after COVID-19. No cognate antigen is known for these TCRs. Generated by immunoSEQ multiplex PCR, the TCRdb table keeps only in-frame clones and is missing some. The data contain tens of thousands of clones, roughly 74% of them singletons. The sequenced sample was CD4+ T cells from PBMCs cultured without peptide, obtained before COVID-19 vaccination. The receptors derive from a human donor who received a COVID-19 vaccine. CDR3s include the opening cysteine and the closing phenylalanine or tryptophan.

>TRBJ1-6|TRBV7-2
CASSPTGSHYNSPLHF
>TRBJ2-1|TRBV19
CASSISWRVSSYNEQFF
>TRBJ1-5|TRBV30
CAWSAGLSNQPQHF
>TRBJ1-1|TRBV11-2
CASAENTEAFF
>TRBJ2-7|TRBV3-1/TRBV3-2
CASSRSGTGGYEQYF
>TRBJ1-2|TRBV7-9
CASATLRYGLYGYTF
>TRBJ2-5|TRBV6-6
CASSYPTQYF
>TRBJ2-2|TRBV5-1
CASSLGDPNTGELFF
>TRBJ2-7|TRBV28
CASSLTGQYEQYF
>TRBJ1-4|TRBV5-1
CASSLEVRDKKLFF
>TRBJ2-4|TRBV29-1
CSVITQGKNIQYF
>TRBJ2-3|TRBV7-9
CASSNTDTQYF
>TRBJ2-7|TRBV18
CASSPMDSAYEQYF
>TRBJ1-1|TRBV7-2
CASSLERGSEAFF
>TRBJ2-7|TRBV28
CASSLPRGSGQYF
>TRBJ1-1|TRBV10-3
CAISESRGRGKAEAFF
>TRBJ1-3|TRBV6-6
CASSSPPGQRGNTIYF
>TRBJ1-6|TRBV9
CASSVGEGSSPLHF
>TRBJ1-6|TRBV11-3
CASSLEGEVYNSPLHF
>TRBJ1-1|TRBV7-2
CASSFGNTEAFF
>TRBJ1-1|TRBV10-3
CAISESGRIRGTEAFF
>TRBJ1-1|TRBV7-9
CASSNRVGTEAFF
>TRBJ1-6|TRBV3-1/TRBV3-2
CASSQHAPLHF
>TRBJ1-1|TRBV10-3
CAIRTRVGDTEAFF
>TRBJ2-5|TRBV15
CATSRDPGLAGQETQYF
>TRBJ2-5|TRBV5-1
CASSLLYQETQYF
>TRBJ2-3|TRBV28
CASSSLGTGRPSTDTQYF
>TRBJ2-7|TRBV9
CASSSGPRAREQYF
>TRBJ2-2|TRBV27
CASSAGQVNTGELFF
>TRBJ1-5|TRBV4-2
CASSQEGGGNQPQHF
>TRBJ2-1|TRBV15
CATSRDGGNYNEQFF
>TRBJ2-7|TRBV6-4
CASSEYSGGTYEQYF
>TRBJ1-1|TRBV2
CASSQAVGEAFF
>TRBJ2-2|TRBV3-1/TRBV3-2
CASSQVGGPTGELFF
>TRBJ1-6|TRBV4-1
CASSQDWETGRSGSYNSPLHF
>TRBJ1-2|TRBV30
CAWYRDGYTF
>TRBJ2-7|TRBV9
CASSVDGWNEQYF
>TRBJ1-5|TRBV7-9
CASSSSTRRDGRNQPQHF
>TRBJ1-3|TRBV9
CASSRDPKTDTIYF
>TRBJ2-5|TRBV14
CASSWTSGETQYF
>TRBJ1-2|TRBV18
CASSPPARTDIYGYTF
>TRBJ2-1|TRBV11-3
CASSITGTGRNEQFF
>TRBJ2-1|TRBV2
CASGGTSGGRYNEQFF
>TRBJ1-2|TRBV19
CASSTDFNYGYTF
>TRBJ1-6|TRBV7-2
CASSLSAYNSPLHF
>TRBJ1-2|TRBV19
CASTSGQGINSHGYTF
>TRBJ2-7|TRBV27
CASSPGQAYSYEQYF
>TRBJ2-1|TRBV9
CASSVRGDEQFF
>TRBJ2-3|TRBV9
CASSVGGRATDTQYF
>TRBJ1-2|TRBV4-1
CASSLQQGADYGYTF
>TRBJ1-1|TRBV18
CASSGTGLTEAFF
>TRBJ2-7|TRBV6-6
CASSPTSVSYEQYF